This T cell receptor delta chain was profiled in a study of γδ T cells in repeated Plasmodium falciparum infection. TCRdb re-called the multiplex PCR reads via CATT. The profile shows around 89,000 delta-chain clones, about 1.5% of them singletons. Vgamma9/Vdelta2+ and Vdelta2-negative gammadelta T cells were flow-sorted from PBMC for bulk sequencing. Overall study results and limits: Over time and infection, Vgamma9/Vdelta2+ repertoires remained highly stable and polyclonal. Vdelta2-negative gammadelta repertoires appeared less diverse and less shared in Malian than Australian children.

In the case of this clone: As yet, its antigen is unknown. This DNA translates differently at residue 5 from the TCRdb protein, which is that of a much larger clone; a read error is likely, and the protein shown is the DNA's own translation.

J gave up 0 bases and V 3 bases, and 13 bases lay outside the gene matches. The CDR3 is 19 residues long. Germline loops: CDR1 GEAIGNYY, CDR2 EKD. Material: gamma-delta T cells from blood. The chain joins TRDV2 to TRDJ1; 12 bases match TRDD3. In the absence of a J gene in TCRdb, the DNA was matched to germline to assign it here. The clonotype was recovered from a pool of human donors (malaria-infected and uninfected, not separated). The DNA for the CDR3 is TGTGCCTGTGACCCATTACTGGGGGATACTGGTTCGTACACCGATAAACTCATCTTT. Translation: CACDPLLGDTGSYTDKLIF.